A single TCR beta chain is shown here with its context. The target of this receptor is not known. No much larger clonotype is one base removed from it; base qualities were not supplied. CD8 naive samples consisted of CD45RO-negative cells that were positively selected for CCR7, yielding a CD45RA+CCR7+ population without TemRA cells. Healthy HIV-negative adults with no recently reported acute infections or vaccinations were included as donors. Every donor was a Caucasian adult residing in Nashville, Tennessee, USA. After blood collection by leukapheresis, PBMCs were isolated using Ficoll-Histopaque density gradient centrifugation and then cryopreserved in the vapor phase of liquid nitrogen. Analytical flow cytometry was used to check the purity and quantity of every magnetically sorted T cell population. From each sorted fraction, genomic DNA was isolated and quantified by UV absorbance on a Nanodrop 2000c.

The sample is drawn from a study of shared clonotypes between healthy human individuals (dated by TCRdb to about 2020). For the wider study: A few men and two women, aged 18 to 49 years, made up the cohort. For each donor, three plates each were used for CD4 naive and CD4 memory, two plates were used for CD8 naive, and one plate was used for CD8 memory. To estimate repertoire size and how much clonotype sharing occurs between individuals, the study deeply sequenced the blood TCR repertoires of roughly 5 healthy adults. Libraries were prepared and TCR repertoires were sequenced by different laboratories using diverse techniques, in order to increase sequencing depth and limit assay-specific biases. Each donor's leukapheresis produced roughly between roughly 0.85 and 10 billion PBMCs. Broader findings and caveats from the paper: Larger estimated clonotype richness was generally found for naive subsets than for memory subsets. Sharing across several donors was observed for approximately 5% of naive CD4, over 3% of naive CD8, 2.3% of memory CD4, and around 0.44% of memory CD8 clonotypes. Based on pairwise subsampling, the degree of clonotype sharing among donors was expected to be affected by sequencing depth. The genetic and exposure-history diversity represented was limited by the small number of donors. Clonotypes shared by all four sorted-subset donors showed higher generation probabilities than non-shared clonotypes. Sampling was restricted to blood, and TCR repertoires in tissue are likely to differ from TCR repertoires in blood. Even with the large sequencing depth, rarefaction of the sorted-subset datasets indicated that sequencing was incomplete.

Using the deep immunoSEQ assay, multiplex PCR amplified TCR CDR3 regions from genomic DNA. Extracted genomic DNA from each cell subset was spread evenly across all wells of several immunoSEQ 96-well plates, with each plate serving as a replicate. For sorted subsets, about 220 ng of genomic DNA, equivalent to 25,000 to 35,000 T cell genomes, went into each replicate PCR. The purified libraries were quantified using a Qubit 3.0 fluorometer, sized with a Bioanalyzer 2100, and then quantified again using the KAPA Library Quantification kit. A separate single-read 150-cycle Illumina NextSeq 550 flow cell was used to sequence each immunoSEQ 96-well plate. The authors processed their data as follows. Because only junctional sequences without quality scores were contained in the immunoSEQ output, filtering matching that applied to full-length reads could not be performed. Sequences were annotated with PyIR, a Python wrapper for IgBLAST v1.9, using IMGT germline references to assign V/J genes and CDR3. Reads were filtered out if the reads had weak V/J assignments (E-value above 1e-6), no CDR3, stop codons, out-of-frame junctions, or ambiguous translated residues. V3J clonotypes were defined as sequences sharing the same inferred V gene, J gene, and CDR3 amino acid sequence. Percentage overlap between repertoires was calculated by dividing the number of shared unique clonotypes by the size of the smaller repertoire. Repertoire richness was assessed with RTK rarefaction, the Chao1 estimator, and Recon v2.1 estimates of unobserved clonotypes. Generation probabilities were computed with OLGA for all TCRbeta clonotypes obtained by the gDNA method from several donors. The table was pulled from immuneACCESS by TCRdb, which kept in-frame rearrangements only. Such tables lose some clones; where checked, under half of the loss comes from unresolved V genes, and the rest has no known cause. Clone size and V and J calls were adopted from that table, with D and trimming inferred from the DNA. The sample table contains about 2,200,000 clones; only one count was recorded for 90% to 95% of them. Clones ranked in the top ten supply around 1.7% of the sample.

The specimen was naive CD8+ T cells from PBMCs. The cell subset or site label here, explained by the study, means: CD45RA+CCR7+. The clonotype was recovered from a man between 18 and 35 years old in good health. Some clones in this sample may be carry-over from other donors' samples.

In nucleotides, the sequence is TGTGCCAGCAGGGCAACTGAAGGGGGGCCCGGGAGGTATGGCTACACCTTC. Protein translation: CASRATEGGPGRYGYTF. This receptor chain uses TRBV27 and TRBJ1-2; the D gene is perhaps TRBD1, on 6 matching bases. V is shortened by 6 bases, J by 5 bases, and the region joining them spans 25 bases. Counted from cysteine to phenylalanine, this CDR3 has 17 amino acids. This entry keeps only the CDR3 DNA: 51 bases, framed from base 1. CDR1 MNHEY and CDR2 SMNVEV were looked up in the germline V gene (reference sequence).